This TCR beta chain was sequenced in a study of Graves' ophthalmopathy and Graves' hyperthyroidism. Study conclusions and caveats: Ophthalmopathy was separated from stable hyperthyroidism by a 13-signature model with about 86% sensitivity and around 81% specificity.

The germline V and J ends were trimmed by 5 bases and 4 bases, with 15 bases remaining between them. The germline V gene encodes CDR1 SGHTA and CDR2 FQGNSA. The CDR3 contains 14 residues. Amplified TCR beta CDR3 regions were obtained using RNA transcripts as template. An initial RT-PCR round employing HTBI primers preceded a second-round multiplex PCR. TCRdb processed the multiplex PCR reads anew with MiXCR; each CDR3 protein has one entry. The table shows some 750,000 distinct CDR3 sequences, with roughly 40% occurring only once. In this sample, this clonotype turned up many times. Its target is unknown. Ophthalmopathy was moderately-to-severely active, CAS at least 3, NOSPECS at least 4, lasting under 3 months.

This rearrangement joins TRBV7-2 to TRBJ2-7; TRBD1 might be the D (5 bases). The sequenced material came from peripheral blood. This clonotype originated in an adult man with Graves' ophthalmopathy. CDR3 region: CASSLTGLEYEQYF. CDR3 DNA sequence: TGTGCCAGCAGCCTCACAGGATTAGAGTACGAGCAGTACTTC.